This TCR beta chain is from a study of blood T cell repertoires in COVID-19. The overall study: The United States, Italy and Spain were the sources of the acute and convalescent COVID-19 samples. In each case, the material was cDNA or gDNA derived from T cells, B-cell-depleted T cells, or PBMCs.

In the original analysis: The assay estimated nucleated cells by amplifying reference gene primers. Profiled with immunoSEQ multiplex PCR; TCRdb holds only in-frame clones, not every one. D and trimming come from the DNA, and the V and J calls and clone size come from that table. The repertoire holds 250,000 to 350,000 clones, 75% to 90% seen once, with approximately 3% in the top ten. The CDR3 is made up of 15 amino acids. CDR1 is SGHRS and CDR2 is YFSETQ in the germline V gene. V was pared by 4 bases and J by 6 bases, with 17 bases between. The sequence derives from a woman in her 30s with active or convalescent COVID-19. V is TRBV5-1 and J is TRBJ2-4; tentative D call: TRBD1 (6 bases). Source material: peripheral blood. The CDR3 here is CASSQSGPRGNIQYF. The CDR3 region has the DNA TGCGCCAGCAGCCAGTCGGGGCCCAGGGGAAACATTCAGTACTTC.